Shown below are 22 T cell receptor beta chains from a single sample sequenced in a study of regulatory T cells in long-lasting Graves disease. Arm-PCR of CDR3 regions with iRepertoire HTBI primers generated TCR beta libraries. TCRdb recomputed calls from the multiplex PCR reads with MiXCR, one row per CDR3 protein. This sample has about 210,000 distinct CDR3 sequences, with roughly 18% found just once. This sample's time point: newly diagnosed GD, antithyroid drugs for less than 3 months. From PBMCs, RNA was extracted and then used to make the TCR library. The same sample was also studied in work on T cells in Graves' hyperthyroidism and ophthalmopathy.

Specimen: peripheral blood mononuclear cells (PBMCs), collected at new diagnosis, from a patient treated with antithyroid drugs. These receptors were obtained from a woman in her twenties or thirties with Graves disease.

To note about this clonotype: A read error may explain this, as a much larger clone is one base away. The chain uses TRBV18 and TRBJ2-2; D perhaps matches TRBD2 (7 bases). Per germline, CDR1 KGHSH and CDR2 LQKENI. This CDR3 is built from 16 residues. Trimming pared 9 bases from V and 2 bases from J, leaving 19 bases between. This CDR3 is CASRRLPGGNTGELFF. In nucleotides, the CDR3 is TGTGCCAGTCGAAGACTACCGGGGGGCAACACCGGGGAGCTGTTTTTT.

With regard to this clonotype: Given a far larger clone just one base away, this is likely a sequencing read error. The chain employs TRBV20-1 and TRBJ2-5; 7 bases map to TRBD2. In germline, CDR1 is DFQATT, CDR2 SNEGSKA (reference sequence). This CDR3 spans 15 amino acids. J lost 11 bases, V lost 1 base, and 16 bases had no gene match. The CDR3 sequence: CSARGGGSSYNEQYF. For the CDR3, the DNA is TGCAGTGCTAGAGGCGGCGGGAGCTCCTACAATGAGCAGTACTTC.

This clonotype was found many times. The rearrangement uses TRBV30 and TRBJ1-1; no definite D call. V was pared by 3 bases and J by 0 bases, with 5 bases between. Looked up from germline, CDR1 is GTSNPN and CDR2 is SVGIG (reference sequence). This CDR3 is 12 amino acids long. The DNA for the CDR3 is TGTGCCTGGAGGGGCATGAACACTGAAGCTTTCTTT. Translation: CAWRGMNTEAFF.

This clonotype was seen only a few times. This chain joins TRBV20-1 and TRBJ2-2, with D unresolved. Germline V gives CDR1 DFQATT, CDR2 SNEGSKA (reference sequence). Trimming shortened V by 0 bases and J by 7 bases, and 18 bases separated the two germline ends. The CDR3 runs to 16 residues. The CDR3 nucleotides are TGCAGTGCTAGAGATACGAAGAAACGGTCGGACGGGGAGCTGTTTTTT. It encodes CSARDTKKRSDGELFF.

The table lists this clonotype with many counts. V and J are TRBV24-1 and TRBJ1-2; D not certain. V was cut by 3 bases and J by 9 bases, with 19 bases left in between. The CDR3 spans 15 residues. Germline lookup yields CDR1 KGHDR and CDR2 SFDVKD. The CDR3 nucleotides read TGTGCCACCAGTGATCCGTCACGGGCGGGGAATAGCTACACCTTC. This sequence encodes CATSDPSRAGNSYTF.

This clonotype was counted many times. The chain links TRBV12-3 or TRBV12-4 to TRBJ1-1, with a weak D call TRBD1 (6 bases). The CDR3 is made up of 13 amino acids. Between the trimmed V and J ends, which lost 6 bases and 4 bases, there was a span of 12 bases. This CDR3 reads CASRRGQTTEAFF. Written as DNA, the CDR3 is TGTGCCAGCAGACGCGGACAGACCACTGAAGCTTTCTTT.

The genes are TRBV18 and TRBJ2-2; D is ambiguous. The V end was cut by 1 base, the J end by 2 bases, with 8 bases between. The CDR3 covers 15 residues. Per germline, CDR1 KGHSH and CDR2 LQKENI. Written as DNA, the CDR3 is TGTGCCAGCTCACCACGGCTCGATAACACCGGGGAGCTGTTTTTT. As protein: CASSPRLDNTGELFF.

J is TRBJ2-5 and V is TRBV29-1; 7 bases are shared with TRBD2. The length of the CDR3 is 13 residues. CDR1 is SQVTM, CDR2 ANQGSEA, per germline. Unmatched junction bases numbered 9, after V lost 4 bases and J lost 7 bases. CDR3 nucleotide sequence: TGCAGCGTTGGGACGGGAGGATCGGGGACCCAGTACTTC. Its translation is CSVGTGGSGTQYF.

This clonotype was seen repeatedly, ten times or more. The chain joins TRBV6-2 or TRBV6-3 to TRBJ1-2; TRBD1 matches 7 bases. The germline V gene encodes CDR1 MNHEY and CDR2 SVGEGT. This CDR3 contains 14 residues. J was trimmed by 3 bases and V by 7 bases; bases with no gene match: 8. CDR3: CASNRQGGDYGYTF. CDR3 DNA: TGTGCCAGCAACCGACAGGGAGGAGACTATGGCTACACCTTC.

This clonotype was detected ten times or more. The chain links TRBV2 to TRBJ2-1; possibly TRBD1 for D (6 bases). Germline assignment: CDR1 SNHLY and CDR2 FYNNEI. V lost 4 bases, J lost 10 bases, and 8 bases lay in between. The CDR3 length is 11 residues. The DNA of the CDR3 is TGTGCCAGCAGTGGGACAGAGGAGCAGTTCTTC. Amino acid sequence: CASSGTEEQFF.

The table lists this clonotype with many counts. This sequence joins TRBV6-1 and TRBJ2-7, with 7 nucleotides matching TRBD1. Germline CDR1 and CDR2: MNHNS and SASEGT. Germline trimming cut 7 bases from V and 6 bases from J; bases unmatched to any gene: 12. The CDR3 consists of 14 residues. The CDR3 spells CASTRRQGLGEQYF. The CDR3 DNA reads as TGTGCCAGCACCCGAAGACAGGGTTTGGGCGAGCAGTACTTC.

In this sample, this clonotype turned up many times. The J gene is TRBJ2-7, the V gene TRBV28; 7 bases are a match to TRBD1. The CDR3 extends over 12 amino acids. Trimming took 6 bases from V and 5 from J; bases not matched to a gene: 4. Germline CDR1 is MDHEN and CDR2 is SYDVKM. DNA for the CDR3: TGTGCCAGCAGGATGACAGGGAACGAGCAGTACTTC. Protein product: CASRMTGNEQYF.

The V gene is TRBV20-1, the J gene TRBJ2-7; the D is unclear. Trimming stripped 6 bases from V and 6 bases from J, with 18 bases between. The CDR3 is 13 residues long. Germline V gene sequence: CDR1 DFQATT, CDR2 SNEGSKA (reference sequence). The CDR3 sequence is CSATPRSPAEQYF. CDR3 DNA: TGCAGTGCCACCCCAAGGTCTCCCGCCGAGCAGTACTTC.

V is TRBV27 and J is TRBJ2-3; the match to TRBD2 covers 8 bases. The V gene end was trimmed by 6 bases and the J gene end by 2 bases; junction bases not matched to a gene: 7. The length of the CDR3 is 15 residues. The germline CDR1 and CDR2 sequences are MNHEY and SMNVEV (reference sequence). The CDR3 nucleotides are TGTGCCAGCAGCAGTCCGGGAGGGGTCACAGATACGCAGTATTTT. As protein: CASSSPGGVTDTQYF.

About this clonotype: A much larger clone is a single base away; this may be a read error. The gene calls are TRBV6-1 and TRBJ2-3; D may match TRBD1 or TRBD2 (5 bases each). Per the germline V gene, CDR1 is MNHNS and CDR2 is SASEGT. V lost 0 bases and J lost 0, with 7 bases in between. The CDR3 covers 15 residues. CDR3 DNA sequence: TGTGCCAGCAGTGAAGCGGGGGTAAGCACAGATACGCAGTATTTT. It translates to CASSEAGVSTDTQYF.

This clonotype was counted only a few times. This chain uses TRBV10-3 with TRBJ2-3; no clear D gene. The germline V and J ends were trimmed by 6 bases and 2 bases, with 9 bases remaining between them. CDR1 is ENHRY and CDR2 is SYGVKD in the germline V gene. The CDR3 is 13 amino acids. CDR3 nucleotide sequence: TGTGCCATCAGATCCGACACCACAGATACGCAGTATTTT. Its translation is CAIRSDTTDTQYF.

This clonotype has a count of ten or more. The CDR3 sequence is CAWGSLGNEKLFF. The CDR3 nucleotides are TGTGCCTGGGGGTCGCTGGGGAATGAAAAACTGTTTTTT. The chain joins TRBV30 to TRBJ1-4; no clear D gene. V was pared by 5 bases and J by 5 bases, with 12 bases between. CDR1 is GTSNPN, CDR2 SVGIG, per germline (reference sequence). CDR3 length equals 13 residues.

The rearrangement uses TRBV18 and TRBJ2-6, with D unclear. Per the germline V gene, CDR1 is KGHSH and CDR2 is LQKENI. The CDR3 is 15 amino acids. Between the trimmed V and J ends, which lost 1 base and 0 bases, there was a span of 4 bases. This CDR3 reads CASSPRGSGANVLTF. The CDR3 coding sequence is TGTGCCAGCTCACCACGGGGCTCTGGGGCCAACGTCCTGACTTTC.

A remark on this clonotype: This could be a read error, since a much larger clone is one nucleotide away. This rearrangement joins TRBV3-1 to TRBJ1-5, with 7 bases identical to TRBD1. In germline, CDR1 is LGHDT, CDR2 YNNKEL (reference sequence). Unmatched junction bases numbered 7, after V lost 2 bases and J lost 9 bases. This CDR3 spans 14 amino acids. The DNA of the CDR3 is TGTGCCAGCAGCCAAAGCGACAGGGATCGGCCCCAGCATTTT. Its protein is CASSQSDRDRPQHF.

This clonotype was counted ten times or more. The chain recombines TRBV9 with TRBJ2-7; D call uncertain. The CDR3 has 14 amino acids. V gave up 0 bases and J gave up 1 base, with 8 bases separating them. CDR1 SGDLS and CDR2 YYNGEE come from the germline V gene. CDR3 sequence: CASSVAAESYEQYF. The DNA of the CDR3 is TGTGCCAGCAGCGTAGCGGCAGAGTCCTACGAGCAGTACTTC.

This clonotype was observed many times. V is TRBV19 and J is TRBJ1-1, with 7 bases matching TRBD1. With V trimmed by 6 bases and J by 5 bases, 12 bases remained unmatched. The germline V gene has CDR1 LNHDA and CDR2 SQIVND (reference sequence). This CDR3 has 15 amino acids. Written as DNA, the CDR3 is TGTGCCAGTAGCCTGACAACAGGGGCGTCGACTGAAGCTTTCTTT. It codes for CASSLTTGASTEAFF.

This clonotype came up many times. The J gene is TRBJ1-5, the V gene TRBV2; TRBD1 aligns across 9 bases. The CDR3 loop spans 15 amino acids. V was clipped by 6 bases and J by 5 bases; unmatched bases: 8. Germline CDR1 reads SNHLY; CDR2 reads FYNNEI. The CDR3 reads CASSRTGESYQPQHF. The CDR3 DNA reads as TGTGCCAGCAGCCGGACAGGGGAATCCTATCAGCCCCAGCATTTT.